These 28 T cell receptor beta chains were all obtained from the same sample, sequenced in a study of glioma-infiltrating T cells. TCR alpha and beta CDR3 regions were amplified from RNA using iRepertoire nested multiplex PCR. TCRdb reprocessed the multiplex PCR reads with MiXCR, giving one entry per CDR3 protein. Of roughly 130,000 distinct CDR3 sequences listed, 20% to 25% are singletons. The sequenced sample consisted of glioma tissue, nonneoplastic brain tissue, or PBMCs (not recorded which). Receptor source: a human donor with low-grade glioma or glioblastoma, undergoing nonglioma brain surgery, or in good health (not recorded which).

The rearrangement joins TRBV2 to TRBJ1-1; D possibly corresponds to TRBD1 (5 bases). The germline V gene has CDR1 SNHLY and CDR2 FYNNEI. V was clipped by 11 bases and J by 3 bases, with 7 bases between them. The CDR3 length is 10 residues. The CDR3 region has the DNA TGTGCCGGAGGGGACACTGAAGCTTTCTTT. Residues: CAGGDTEAFF. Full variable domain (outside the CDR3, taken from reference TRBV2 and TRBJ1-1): EPEVTQTPSHQVTQMGQEVILRCVPISNHLYFYWYRQILGQKVEFLVSFYNNEISEKSEIFDDQFSVERPDGSNFTLKIRSTKLEDSAMYFCAGGDTEAFFGQGTRLTVV.

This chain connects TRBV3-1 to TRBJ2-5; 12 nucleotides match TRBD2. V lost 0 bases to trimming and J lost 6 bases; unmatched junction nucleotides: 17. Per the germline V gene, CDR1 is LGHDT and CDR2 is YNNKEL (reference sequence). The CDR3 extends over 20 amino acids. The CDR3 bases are TGTGCCAGCAGCCAAGATGCACTAGCGGGGGGTCGAAGCTCGAGGCAGACCCAGTACTTC. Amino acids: CASSQDALAGGRSSRQTQYF.

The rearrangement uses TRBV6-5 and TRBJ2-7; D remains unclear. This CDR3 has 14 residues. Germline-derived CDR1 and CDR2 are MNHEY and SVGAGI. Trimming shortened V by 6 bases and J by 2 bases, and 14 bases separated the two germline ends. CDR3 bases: TGTGCCAGCAGCCCATCGATGGCGACCTACGAGCAGTACGTC. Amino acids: CASSPSMATYEQYV.

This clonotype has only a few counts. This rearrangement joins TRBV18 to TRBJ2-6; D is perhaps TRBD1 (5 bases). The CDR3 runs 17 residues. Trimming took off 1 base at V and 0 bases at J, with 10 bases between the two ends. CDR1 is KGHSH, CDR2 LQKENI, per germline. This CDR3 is CASSPRQGSSGANVLTF. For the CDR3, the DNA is TGTGCCAGCTCACCACGGCAGGGTTCCTCTGGGGCCAACGTCCTGACTTTC.

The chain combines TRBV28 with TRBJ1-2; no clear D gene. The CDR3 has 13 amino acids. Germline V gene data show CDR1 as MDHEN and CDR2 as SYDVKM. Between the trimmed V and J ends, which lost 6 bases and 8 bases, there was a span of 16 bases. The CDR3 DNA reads TGTGCCAGCAGGAAACCGACCGGCGAGGGCTACACCTTC. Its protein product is CASRKPTGEGYTF.

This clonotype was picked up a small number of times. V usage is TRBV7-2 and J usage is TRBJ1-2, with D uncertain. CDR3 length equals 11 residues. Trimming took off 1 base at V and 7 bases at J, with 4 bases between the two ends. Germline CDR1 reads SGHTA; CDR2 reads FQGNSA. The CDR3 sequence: CASSLVFGYTF. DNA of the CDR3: TGTGCCAGCAGCTTAGTATTTGGCTACACCTTC.

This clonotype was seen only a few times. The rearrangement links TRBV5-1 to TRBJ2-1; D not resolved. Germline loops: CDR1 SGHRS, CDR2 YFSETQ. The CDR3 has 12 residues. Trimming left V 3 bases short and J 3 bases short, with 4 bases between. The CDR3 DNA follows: TGCGCCAGCAGCTGGAACTACAATGAGCAGTTCTTC. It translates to CASSWNYNEQFF.

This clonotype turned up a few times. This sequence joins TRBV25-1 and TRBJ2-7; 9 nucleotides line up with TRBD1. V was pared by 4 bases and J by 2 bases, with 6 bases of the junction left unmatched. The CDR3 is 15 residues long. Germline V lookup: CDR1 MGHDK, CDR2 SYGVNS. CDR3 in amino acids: CASSGPGQGTYEQYV. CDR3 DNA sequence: TGTGCCAGCAGTGGGCCCGGACAGGGGACCTACGAGCAGTACGTC.

The DNA of the CDR3 is TGTGCCAGCAGTGCGGACAGGGGGCGTGTCACTGAAGCTTTCTTT. Translated, it gives CASSADRGRVTEAFF. V and J are TRBV5-5 and TRBJ1-1; 11 positions agree with TRBD1. V shed 5 bases and J 4 bases; nucleotides not matched to a gene: 7. Germline V gives CDR1 SGHKS, CDR2 YYEKEE (reference sequence). This CDR3 region has 15 residues.

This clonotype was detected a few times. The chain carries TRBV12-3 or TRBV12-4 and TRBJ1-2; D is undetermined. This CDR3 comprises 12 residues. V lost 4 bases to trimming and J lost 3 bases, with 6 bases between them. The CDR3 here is CASSSGDYGYTF. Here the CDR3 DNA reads TGTGCCAGCAGTTCCGGGGACTATGGCTACACCTTC.

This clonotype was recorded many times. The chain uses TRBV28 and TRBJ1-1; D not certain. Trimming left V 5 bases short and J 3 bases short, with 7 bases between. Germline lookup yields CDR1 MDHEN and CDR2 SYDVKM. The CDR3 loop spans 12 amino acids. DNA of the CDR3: TGTGCCAGCAGTGTAATCTACACTGAAGCTTTCTTT. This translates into CASSVIYTEAFF.

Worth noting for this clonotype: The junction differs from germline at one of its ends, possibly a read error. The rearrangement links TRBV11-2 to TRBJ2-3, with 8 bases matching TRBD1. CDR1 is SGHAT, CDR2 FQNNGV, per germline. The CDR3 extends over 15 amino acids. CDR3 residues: CASSKGQASTDAQYF. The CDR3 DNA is TGTGCCAGCAGTAAGGGACAGGCTAGCACAGATGCGCAGTATTTT. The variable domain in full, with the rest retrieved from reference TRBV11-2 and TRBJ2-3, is EAGVAQSPRYKIIEKRQSVAFWCNPISGHATLYWYQQILGQGPKLLIQFQNNGVVDDSQLPKDRFSAERLKGVDSTLKIQPAKLEDSAVYLCASSKGQASTDAQYFGPGTRLTVL.

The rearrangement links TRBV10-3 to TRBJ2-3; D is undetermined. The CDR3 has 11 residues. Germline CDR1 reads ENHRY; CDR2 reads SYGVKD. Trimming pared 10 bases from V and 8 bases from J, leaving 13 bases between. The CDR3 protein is CATTSGGTQYF. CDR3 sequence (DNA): TGTGCCACCACCTCTGGCGGTACGCAGTATTTT.

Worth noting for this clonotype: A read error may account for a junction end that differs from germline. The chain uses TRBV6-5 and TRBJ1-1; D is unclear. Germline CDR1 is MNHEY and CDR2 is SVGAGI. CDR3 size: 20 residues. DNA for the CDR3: TGTGCCAGCACTTACCGCCCGATCAGCCCCACCGGGGAGCGGAACACTGAAGCTTTCTTT. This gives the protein CASTYRPISPTGERNTEAFF.

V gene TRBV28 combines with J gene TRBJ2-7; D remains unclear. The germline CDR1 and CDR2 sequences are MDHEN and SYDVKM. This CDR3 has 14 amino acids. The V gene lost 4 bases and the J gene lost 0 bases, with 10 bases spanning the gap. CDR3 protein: CASSSPDGSYEQYV. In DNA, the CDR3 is TGTGCCAGCAGTTCCCCGGACGGCTCCTACGAGCAGTACGTC.

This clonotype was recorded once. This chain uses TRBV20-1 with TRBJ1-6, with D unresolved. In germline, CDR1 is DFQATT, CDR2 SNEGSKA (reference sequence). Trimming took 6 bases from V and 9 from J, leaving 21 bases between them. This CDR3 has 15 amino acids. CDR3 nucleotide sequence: TGCAGTGCCCCCGTAGGGCCCCCGGGAGTTTCACCCCTCCACTTT. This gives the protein CSAPVGPPGVSPLHF.

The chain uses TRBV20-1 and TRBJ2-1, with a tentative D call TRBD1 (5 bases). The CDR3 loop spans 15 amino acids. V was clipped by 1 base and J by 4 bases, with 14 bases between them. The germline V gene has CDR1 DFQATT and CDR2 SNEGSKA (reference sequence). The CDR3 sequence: CSARVGVPAYNEQFF. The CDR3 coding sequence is TGCAGTGCTAGAGTAGGGGTCCCTGCTTACAATGAGCAGTTCTTC.

The CDR3 protein is CASSQDWHTIYF. CDR3 in DNA: TGTGCCAGCAGCCAAGATTGGCACACCATATATTTT. The genes are TRBV3-1 and TRBJ1-3; no firm D call. This CDR3 region has 12 residues. Deletions cut 0 bases from V and 8 bases from J, with 5 bases between. Germline CDR1 is LGHDT and CDR2 is YNNKEL (reference sequence).

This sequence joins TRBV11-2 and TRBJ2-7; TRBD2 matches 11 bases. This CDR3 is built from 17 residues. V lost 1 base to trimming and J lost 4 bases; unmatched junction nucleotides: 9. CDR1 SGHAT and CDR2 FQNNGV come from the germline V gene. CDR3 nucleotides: TGTGCCAGCAGCTTAGGCCCGGGACTAGCGGAACGATACGAGCAGTACGTC. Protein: CASSLGPGLAERYEQYV.

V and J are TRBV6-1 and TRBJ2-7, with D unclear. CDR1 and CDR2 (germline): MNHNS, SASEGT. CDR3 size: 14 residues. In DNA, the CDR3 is TGTGCCGGCAGTGAAGCTTCCCGTATGTACGAGCAGTACGTC. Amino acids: CAGSEASRMYEQYV.

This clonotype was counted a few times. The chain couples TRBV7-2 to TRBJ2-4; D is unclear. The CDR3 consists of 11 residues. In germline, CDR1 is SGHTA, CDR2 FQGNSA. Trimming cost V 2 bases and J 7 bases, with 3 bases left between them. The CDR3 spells CASSLSNIQYF. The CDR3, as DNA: TGTGCCAGCAGCTTAAGTAACATTCAGTACTTC.

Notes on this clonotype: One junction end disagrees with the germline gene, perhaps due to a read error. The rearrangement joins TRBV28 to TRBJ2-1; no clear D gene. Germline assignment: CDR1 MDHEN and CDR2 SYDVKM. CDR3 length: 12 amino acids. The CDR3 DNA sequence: TGTGCCAGCAGTTACGGGCGCAATGAGCAGTCCTTC. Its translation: CASSYGRNEQSF.

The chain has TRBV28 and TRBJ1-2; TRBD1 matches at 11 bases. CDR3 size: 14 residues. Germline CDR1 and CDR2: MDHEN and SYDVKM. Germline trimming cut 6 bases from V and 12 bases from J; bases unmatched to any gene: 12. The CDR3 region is CASRNRDRGGGHTF. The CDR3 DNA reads TGTGCCAGCAGAAATAGGGACAGGGGGGGCGGCCACACCTTC.

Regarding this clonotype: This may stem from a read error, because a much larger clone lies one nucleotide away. The CDR3 here is CSARMGGQGHNEQSF. In DNA form, the CDR3 reads TGCAGTGCTAGGATGGGGGGACAGGGGCACAATGAGCAGTCCTTC. The chain combines TRBV20-1 with TRBJ2-1; 10 nucleotides agree with TRBD1. The CDR3 extends over 15 amino acids. Germline V gene data show CDR1 as DFQATT and CDR2 as SNEGSKA (reference sequence).

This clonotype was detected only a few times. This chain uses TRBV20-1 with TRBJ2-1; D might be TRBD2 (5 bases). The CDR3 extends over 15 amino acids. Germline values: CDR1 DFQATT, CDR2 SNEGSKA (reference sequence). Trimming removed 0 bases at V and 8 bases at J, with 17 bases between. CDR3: CSARDTPPGRDEQFF. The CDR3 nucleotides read TGCAGTGCTAGAGATACCCCGCCGGGGAGAGATGAGCAGTTCTTC.

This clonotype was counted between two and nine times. This CDR3 is CASSDAGGAKDIQYF. CDR3 bases: TGTGCCAGCAGTGACGCAGGGGGCGCGAAGGACATTCAGTACTTC. This chain links TRBV2 with TRBJ2-4; 8 nucleotides line up with TRBD1. There are 15 residues in the CDR3. Germline CDR1 reads SNHLY; CDR2 reads FYNNEI. J gave up 8 bases and V 3 bases, and 9 bases lay outside the gene matches.

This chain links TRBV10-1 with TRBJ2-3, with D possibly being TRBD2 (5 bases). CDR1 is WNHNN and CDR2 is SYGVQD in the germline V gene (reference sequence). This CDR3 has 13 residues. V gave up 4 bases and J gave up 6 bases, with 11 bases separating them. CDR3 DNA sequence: TGCGCCAGCAGTGTCGGGGAGAGGGATACGCAGTATTTT. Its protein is CASSVGERDTQYF.

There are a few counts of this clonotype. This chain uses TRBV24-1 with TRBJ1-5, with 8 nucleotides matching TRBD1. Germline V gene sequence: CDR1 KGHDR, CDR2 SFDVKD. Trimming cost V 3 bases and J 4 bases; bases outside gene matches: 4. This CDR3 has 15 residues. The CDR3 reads CATSDPQGGNQPQHF. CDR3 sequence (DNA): TGTGCCACCAGTGATCCACAGGGGGGAAATCAGCCCCAGCATTTT.